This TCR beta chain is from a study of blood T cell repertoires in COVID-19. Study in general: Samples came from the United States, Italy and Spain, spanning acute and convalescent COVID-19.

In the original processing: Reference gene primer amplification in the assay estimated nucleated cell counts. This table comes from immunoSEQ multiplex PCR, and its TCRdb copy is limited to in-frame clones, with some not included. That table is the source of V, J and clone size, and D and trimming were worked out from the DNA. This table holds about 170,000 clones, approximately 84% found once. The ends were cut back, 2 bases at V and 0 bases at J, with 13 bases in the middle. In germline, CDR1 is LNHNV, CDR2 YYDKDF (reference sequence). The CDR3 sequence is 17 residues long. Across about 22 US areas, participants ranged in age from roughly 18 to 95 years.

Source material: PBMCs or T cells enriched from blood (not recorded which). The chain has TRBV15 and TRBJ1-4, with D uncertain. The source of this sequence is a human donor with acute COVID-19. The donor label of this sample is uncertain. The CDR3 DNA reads TGTGCCACCAGCAGACTCCCTATACTTCCAACTAATGAAAAACTGTTTTTT. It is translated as CATSRLPILPTNEKLFF.